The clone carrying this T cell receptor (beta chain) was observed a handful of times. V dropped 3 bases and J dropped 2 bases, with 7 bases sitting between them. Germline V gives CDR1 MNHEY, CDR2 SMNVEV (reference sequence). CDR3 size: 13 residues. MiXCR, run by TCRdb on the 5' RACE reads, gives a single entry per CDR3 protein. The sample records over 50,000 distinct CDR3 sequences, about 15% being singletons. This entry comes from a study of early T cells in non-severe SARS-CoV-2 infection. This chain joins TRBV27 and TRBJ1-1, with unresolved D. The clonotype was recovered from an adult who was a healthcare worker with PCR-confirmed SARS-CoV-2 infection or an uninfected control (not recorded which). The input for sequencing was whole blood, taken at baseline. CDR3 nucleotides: TGTGCCAGCAGTTTGGCGGGAAACACTGAAGCTTTCTTT. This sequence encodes CASSLAGNTEAFF.